Included here is one T cell receptor beta chain sequence, with context. Which antigen it targets is not known. There are no base qualities to consult, and no much larger clone falls within one base. The approximately 41 donors, aged roughly 6 to 95 years, were systemically healthy Caucasian individuals from Russia. About 9.1 milliliters of peripheral blood were collected from each donor into EDTA-treated Vacutainer tubes. Ficoll-Paque density-gradient centrifugation was used to isolate PBMCs, with at least 7 million obtained per sample. Total RNA was extracted from PBMCs with Trizol reagent, with at least 5 micrograms obtained per sample. For every donor, an aliquot of PBMCs went through flow cytometry to measure the percentages of naive CD45RAhigh/CD27high T cells. These data come from a study of blood T cells in healthy people across ages (dated by TCRdb to the mid-2010s). As for the study more broadly: In model experiments, roughly one uniquely barcoded TCR beta cDNA molecule per two T cells was captured by template switching. To track age-related changes in TCR beta repertoire diversity, the study relied on deep sequencing normalized with unique cDNA molecular identifiers. The study analyzed two additional independent replicas of 1 million unique cDNA reads from the same blood draw for two donors, one aged 18 to 29 and one aged 80 or older. To avoid experimental bias, donors of different ages were spread randomly across the sequencing lanes. The donors were divided into four age groups: young (average roughly 17 years), middle-aged (about 40), aged (about 60) and long-lived (about 90). What the study reported, not specific to this receptor: The long-lived group showed more naive CD4+ T cells, fewer expanded clones and increased TCR diversity than the aged group, suggesting age selection. The CMV infection status of donors was not known, potentially confounding age-related changes in expanded clonotypes. Because profiling used bulk unsorted PBMCs, naive and antigen-experienced compartments could not be compared conclusively. Total diversity estimates from one million sequenced T cells were considered lower bounds and underestimates. Observed TCR beta diversity per million T cells fell roughly linearly with age, and a significant reduction was already apparent by age roughly 40. Observed TCR beta diversity correlated strongly with the percentage of naive T cells measured by flow cytometry.

V loses 5 bases at its end and J loses 1 base; junction bases beyond the gene matches: 4. From the cysteine through the phenylalanine, the CDR3 covers 14 amino acids. Here the CDR3 DNA is all that survives: 42 bases in frame from base 1. The method was 5' RACE. The sample was run on an Illumina HiSeq 2500. A second 7 to 11 cycle PCR used a sample-barcoded 5' primer and a J-beta primer mix. A unique molecular identifier was introduced onto each TCR beta cDNA molecule by a template-switch 5' adaptor carrying 12 random nucleotides. Each sample yielded at least 3 million CDR3-containing paired-end reads. All of the RNA was converted into first-strand cDNA using the Mint cDNA synthesis kit, with a TRBC-specific oligonucleotide serving as the primer. Following uracil-DNA glycosylase treatment, all cDNA underwent a first 18-cycle PCR with the universal primers M1SS and BC2_uni_R. As for the original processing: For normalization, 1 million high-quality reads were randomly selected from each sample, with every read carrying a distinct molecular identifier. Instead of being binned into consensus sequences, reads with shared molecular identifiers were discarded. MiTCR, with a Q25 quality threshold and the strictest error-elimination algorithm, was used for CDR3 identification, clonotype clustering and error correction. A nonparametric unseen species model with Euler transformation was used to estimate lower-bound total TCR beta diversity. TCRdb redid the processing of the public reads, applying fastp at Q25 and MiXCR, and retained in-frame beta chains. Identical CDR3 proteins give one entry, which carries the most common genes and DNA. The V and J calls follow TCRdb's processing rather than the paper's. The sample data list approximately 800,000 distinct CDR3 sequences, and roughly 50% of these were observed just once. About 42% of the sample is held by the ten biggest clonotypes.

This clonotype originated in a man older than 75 in good health. The chain uses TRBV12-3 or TRBV12-4 and TRBJ2-5, with 7 junctional bases fitting TRBD2. What was sequenced was blood. The DNA sequence is given as TGTGCCAGCAGTCCCGGGGGGATCCAAGAGACCCAGTACTTC. Its coded protein is CASSPGGIQETQYF.